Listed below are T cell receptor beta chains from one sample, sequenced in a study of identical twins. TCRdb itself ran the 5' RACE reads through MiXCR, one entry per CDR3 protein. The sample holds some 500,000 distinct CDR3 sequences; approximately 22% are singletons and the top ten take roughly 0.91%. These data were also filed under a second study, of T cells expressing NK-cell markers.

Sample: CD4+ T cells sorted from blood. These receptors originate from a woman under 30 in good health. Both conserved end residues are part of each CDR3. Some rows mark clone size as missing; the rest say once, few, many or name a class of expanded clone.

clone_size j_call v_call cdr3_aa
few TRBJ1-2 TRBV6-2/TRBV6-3 CASTVDRTYGYTF
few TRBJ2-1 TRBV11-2 CASSFNKRGVSKFF
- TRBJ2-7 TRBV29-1 CSVDRGGYEQYF
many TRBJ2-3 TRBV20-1 CSAGGPEDTQYF
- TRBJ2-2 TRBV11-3 CASTLQGPNTGELFF
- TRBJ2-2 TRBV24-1 CATRRWGRFENTGELFF
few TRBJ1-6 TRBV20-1 CSAVKPGQLSSPLHF
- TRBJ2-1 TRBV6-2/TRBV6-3 CASSALTSGGSNNEQFF
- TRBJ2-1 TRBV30 CAWRKGQDRNEQFF
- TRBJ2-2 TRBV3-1 CASSPTRVGGELFF
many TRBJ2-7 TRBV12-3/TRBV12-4 CASSFRATIWEQYF
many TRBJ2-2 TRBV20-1 CSAPKAVGNTGELFF
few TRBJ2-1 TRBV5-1 CASSSPAHRAYNEQFF
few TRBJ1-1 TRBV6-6 CASSGRGTTEAFF
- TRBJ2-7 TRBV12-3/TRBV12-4 CASSHPPGQGSYEQYF
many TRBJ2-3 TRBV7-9 CASSLTGADTQYF
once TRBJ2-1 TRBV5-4 CASSSVAGGLSSYNEQFF
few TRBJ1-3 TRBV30 CAWSVSYTGNTIYF
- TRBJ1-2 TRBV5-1 CASSSDGGYGYTF
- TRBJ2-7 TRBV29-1 CSVEGVRSGGSDEQYF
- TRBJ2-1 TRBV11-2 CASSLYRVGYEYYNEQFF
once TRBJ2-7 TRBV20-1 CGARSDPVEQYF
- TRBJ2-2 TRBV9 CASSPRLLAGSVAGELFF
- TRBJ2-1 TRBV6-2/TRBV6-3 CASSYPPNGITMNKQFF
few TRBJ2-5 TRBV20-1 CSAPDFQETQYF
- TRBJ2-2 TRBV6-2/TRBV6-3 CASSTGQLAGELFF
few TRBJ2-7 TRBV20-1 CSARDYRSYEQYF
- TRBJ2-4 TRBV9 CASSVVGWVRFYTLAKNIQYF
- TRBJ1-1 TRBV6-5 CASSYSPTKTGAFF
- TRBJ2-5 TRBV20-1 CSARDRPGPESQYF
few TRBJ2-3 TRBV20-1 CSASPRDRGGTDTQYF
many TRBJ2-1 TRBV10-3 CAIALAGQYNEQFF
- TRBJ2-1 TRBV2 CASSPWVEQFF
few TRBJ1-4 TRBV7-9 CASSSRKQATNEKLFF
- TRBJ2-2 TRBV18 CASQQGAANTGELFF
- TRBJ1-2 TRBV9 CASSGVESGYTF
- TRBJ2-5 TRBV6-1 CASGRAVTQETQYF
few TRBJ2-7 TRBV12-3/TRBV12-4 CASSLGSEKSYEQYF
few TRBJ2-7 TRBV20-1 CSARVAREDPYEQYF